This T cell receptor (beta chain) was obtained from a study of T cell responses to AZD1222 COVID-19 vaccine. Study results and caveats: Repertoire sampling was restricted to post-peak T cell response timepoints. White British ancestry dominated among donors, who included more females, and clonal diversity was possibly underestimated. After two AZD1222 doses, spike-specific TCR breadth and depth rose versus day 0. There were vaccine-associated CD4 TCRs across spike, dominant at 160-218 and 743-854.

This CDR3 spans 14 amino acids. The germline gives CDR1 SGDLS, CDR2 YYNGEE. Trimming shortened V by 0 bases and J by 6 bases, and 10 bases separated the two germline ends. As concerns this clone: Its antigen is unknown.

This table comes from immunoSEQ multiplex PCR, and its TCRdb copy is limited to in-frame clones, with some not included. The sample contains roughly 120,000 clones, around 94% of which appear only once. The receptor was isolated from an adult in good health. The gene calls are TRBV9 and TRBJ1-5; tentative D call: TRBD1 (5 bases). Here the sequenced sample was peripheral blood, taken on day 0 of AZD1222 vaccination. In DNA form, the CDR3 reads TGTGCCAGCAGCGTAGGTCAGGGCCCTCAGCCCCAGCATTTT. It is translated as CASSVGQGPQPQHF.